The 25 T cell receptor beta chains below come from one sample, sequenced in a study of blood T cells in healthy people across ages. The authors ran a second PCR of 7 to 11 cycles using a sample-barcoded 5' primer and a J-beta primer mix. Each CDR3 protein is one row after TCRdb ran MiXCR on the 5' RACE reads. Counted here are some 640,000 distinct CDR3 sequences, more than 40% occurring once; the ten biggest clones make up under 35%. The sample was blood. The receptors stem from a woman aged 60-75 years in good health.

This clonotype was seen more than once but under ten times. V usage is TRBV7-2 and J usage is TRBJ2-7; a weak D match, TRBD2 (6 bases). CDR1 and CDR2 from the germline V gene are SGHTA and FQGNSA. This CDR3 contains 18 residues. Trimming pared 3 bases from V and 7 bases from J, leaving 28 bases between. CDR3 region: CASSFPQRGGRHDYEQYF. For the CDR3, the DNA is TGTGCCAGCAGCTTCCCACAGCGAGGAGGGAGGCATGACTATGAGCAGTACTTC.

In the case of this clonotype: A read error may explain this, as a much larger clone is one base away. The rearrangement uses TRBV7-2 and TRBJ2-7, with D tentatively TRBD1 (6 bases). The V end lost 5 bases, the J end lost 3 bases, and 14 bases lay between the germline ends. This CDR3 spans 14 amino acids. Germline CDR1 reads SGHTA; CDR2 reads FQGNSA. Written as DNA, the CDR3 is TGTGCCAGCAGCGTCACTCAGGGACACTACGAGCAGTACTTC. Translated, it gives CASSVTQGHYEQYF.

The chain recombines TRBV7-3 with TRBJ2-3, with a weak D call TRBD1 (6 bases). Germline V gene sequence: CDR1 SGHTA, CDR2 FQGTGA. V was pared by 5 bases and J by 4 bases, with 13 bases between. CDR3 length equals 14 residues. The CDR3 reads CASSQMQGSDTQYF. In DNA, the CDR3 is TGTGCCAGCAGCCAAATGCAGGGGTCAGATACGCAGTATTTT. The full variable domain, its missing parts supplied by reference TRBV7-3 and TRBJ2-3, is GAGVSQTPSNKVTEKGKYVELRCDPISGHTALYWYRQSLGQGPEFLIYFQGTGAADDSGLPNDRFFAVRPEGSVSTLKIQRTERGDSAVYLCASSQMQGSDTQYFGPGTRLTVL.

This clonotype has only a few counts. The chain has TRBV7-2 and TRBJ2-7, with a possible D match to TRBD2 (5 bases). Germline V gene data show CDR1 as SGHTA and CDR2 as FQGNSA. This CDR3 region has 14 residues. V lost 1 base to trimming and J lost 3 bases, with 10 bases between them. DNA of the CDR3: TGTGCCAGCAGCTTAGAGTCGGGAAACTACGAGCAGTACTTC. Residues: CASSLESGNYEQYF.

This clonotype has just a few counts. The chain couples TRBV29-1 to TRBJ2-5; 8 bases line up with TRBD1. Germline-derived CDR1 and CDR2 are SQVTM and ANQGSEA. Unmatched junction bases numbered 4, after V lost 7 bases and J lost 3 bases. The CDR3 totals 12 residues. The DNA of the CDR3 is TGCAGCGCCATGACAGGGGAAGAGACCCAGTACTTC. This translates into CSAMTGEETQYF.

The rearrangement links TRBV10-3 to TRBJ2-3; D may correspond to TRBD1 or TRBD2 (5 bases each). Germline-derived CDR1 and CDR2 are ENHRY and SYGVKD. Trimming stripped 11 bases from V and 6 bases from J, with 12 bases between. This CDR3 contains 11 residues. The CDR3 here is CAPSGTDTQYF. The CDR3 region has the DNA TGTGCCCCGTCGGGGACGGATACGCAGTATTTT.

A few counts support this clonotype. The chain recombines TRBV4-3 with TRBJ2-5; D unresolved. The length of the CDR3 is 13 residues. Trimming took off 2 bases at V and 1 base at J, with 5 bases between the two ends. Per the germline V gene, CDR1 is LGHNA and CDR2 is YSLEER. The CDR3 DNA sequence: TGCGCCAGCAGCCAACACCTCCAAGAGACCCAGTACTTC. Protein product: CASSQHLQETQYF.

The DNA for the CDR3 is TGCGCCAGCGCGCAAGGGGGGACTGAAGCTTTCTTT. Translation gives CASAQGGTEAFF. The J gene is TRBJ1-1, the V gene TRBV5-1; weak D call: TRBD1 (6 bases). CDR3 length: 12 residues. From germline, CDR1 is SGHRS and CDR2 YFSETQ. V was trimmed by 7 bases and J by 5 bases, leaving 12 bases between them.

The gene calls are TRBV6-2 or TRBV6-3 and TRBJ1-2; 7 positions agree with TRBD1. The ends lost 6 bases at V and 11 bases at J; junction bases unmatched: 9. The CDR3 runs 12 residues. From germline, CDR1 is MNHEY and CDR2 SVGEGT. CDR3 sequence: CASRTGTALYTF. In DNA form, the CDR3 reads TGTGCCAGCAGAACCGGGACAGCCCTATACACCTTC.

The chain employs TRBV6-6 and TRBJ2-7; the D gene could be TRBD1 or TRBD2 (5 bases each). V shed 7 bases and J shed 0 bases, with 7 bases lying between them. Germline lookup yields CDR1 MNHNY and CDR2 SVGAGI (reference sequence). This CDR3 is built from 12 residues. This CDR3 reads CASTGTSYEQYF. Here the CDR3 DNA reads TGTGCCAGCACTGGGACCTCCTACGAGCAGTACTTC.

The chain is built from TRBV28 and TRBJ1-1, with TRBD1 as a possible D gene (6 bases). Germline V gives CDR1 MDHEN, CDR2 SYDVKM. The CDR3 spans 15 residues. V was cut by 5 bases and J by 3 bases, with 16 bases left in between. CDR3 region: CASSVLQGPYTEAFF. As DNA, the CDR3 is TGTGCCAGCAGTGTCCTTCAGGGGCCGTACACTGAAGCTTTCTTT.

The chain uses TRBV28 and TRBJ2-2, with D maybe TRBD1 (6 bases). The CDR3 has 16 residues. V was clipped by 6 bases and J by 3 bases, with 17 bases between them. The V gene's germline CDR1 is MDHEN and CDR2 SYDVKM. The CDR3 nucleotides are TGTGCCAGCAGACCTACAGGGTTTGGGGACACCGGGGAGCTGTTTTTT. It translates to CASRPTGFGDTGELFF.

The table lists this clonotype with a count of one. The rearrangement links TRBV29-1 to TRBJ1-2; D not resolved. The CDR3 extends over 13 amino acids. The ends were cut back, 6 bases at V and 3 bases at J, with 14 bases in the middle. Germline-derived CDR1 and CDR2 are SQVTM and ANQGSEA. This CDR3 reads CSVDAWADYGYTF. DNA for the CDR3: TGCAGCGTGGACGCCTGGGCTGACTATGGCTACACCTTC.

This clonotype was detected only a few times. The chain recombines TRBV20-1 with TRBJ2-7; maybe TRBD1 (6 bases). V was shortened by 6 bases and J by 3 bases, with 12 bases between the two germline ends. Germline V gene lookup returns CDR1 DFQATT and CDR2 SNEGSKA (reference sequence). The CDR3 loop spans 12 amino acids. The CDR3 region is CSAPRRGYEQYF. The CDR3 DNA sequence: TGCAGTGCCCCCCGCAGGGGCTACGAGCAGTACTTC.

The chain has TRBV6-2 or TRBV6-3 and TRBJ1-2; 7 bases align to TRBD1. The germline gives CDR1 MNHEY, CDR2 SVGEGT. The length of the CDR3 is 14 residues. J gave up 8 bases and V 5 bases, and 11 bases lay outside the gene matches. This CDR3 is CASSLTGAPNGYTF. The CDR3 DNA sequence: TGTGCCAGCAGTCTTACAGGGGCTCCGAACGGCTACACCTTC.

This chain uses TRBV4-2 with TRBJ2-7; tentatively, D is TRBD1 (5 bases). Trimming removed 1 base from V and 3 bases from J, with 13 bases in between. The length of the CDR3 is 15 residues. Germline V gene data show CDR1 as LGHNA and CDR2 as YNFKEQ. CDR3 bases: TGTGCCAGCAGCCAAGTCATGGACACAAACTACGAGCAGTACTTC. This translates into CASSQVMDTNYEQYF.

This chain links TRBV9 with TRBJ2-1; 12 positions match TRBD2. This CDR3 is built from 18 residues. With 0 bases clipped from V and 0 bases from J, the junction kept 4 bases outside the gene matches. Germline loops: CDR1 SGDLS, CDR2 YYNGEE. CDR3 sequence (DNA): TGTGCCAGCAGCGTAGTGGGGACTAGCGGGTTCTCCTACAATGAGCAGTTCTTC. This sequence encodes CASSVVGTSGFSYNEQFF. Drawing the rest from reference TRBV9 and TRBJ2-1, the complete variable domain is DSGVTQTPKHLITATGQRVTLRCSPRSGDLSVYWYQQSLDQGLQFLIQYYNGEERAKGNILERFSAQQFPDLHSELNLSSLELGDSALYFCASSVVGTSGFSYNEQFFGPGTRLTVL.

The V and J genes are TRBV6-2 or TRBV6-3 and TRBJ1-1, with 9 bases that match TRBD1. Germline values: CDR1 MNHEY, CDR2 SVGEGT. The junction had 10 bases not matched to a gene; V was cut back by 6 bases and J by 8 bases. The CDR3 consists of 14 residues. CDR3 nucleotides: TGTGCCAGCAGCTCCGACAGGGGGTTCAGAGAAGCTTTCTTT. Its protein is CASSSDRGFREAFF.

This clonotype was seen at least ten times. J is TRBJ2-5 and V is TRBV18; no firm D call. Trimming removed 1 base at V and 4 bases at J, with 10 bases between. Germline CDR1 is KGHSH and CDR2 is LQKENI. The CDR3 consists of 14 residues. For the CDR3, the DNA is TGTGCCAGCTCACCACGGTCAGGCCGAGAGACCCAGTACTTC. Protein product: CASSPRSGRETQYF.

Remarks on this clonotype: One end of the junction varies from germline; a read error may be responsible. The chain employs TRBV4-2 and TRBJ1-4; D unresolved. Germline V gives CDR1 LGHNA, CDR2 YNFKEQ. This CDR3 spans 16 amino acids. DNA of the CDR3: TGTGCCAGCAGCCAAGGAGGCTCCAAGGTTAATGGAAAACTGTTTTTT. Encoded protein: CASSQGGSKVNGKLFF.

The chain is built from TRBV6-5 and TRBJ2-5; TRBD2 might be the D (6 bases). The CDR3 is 16 residues long. Germline V lookup: CDR1 MNHEY, CDR2 SVGAGI. The ends were cut back, 8 bases at V and 2 bases at J, with 21 bases in the middle. CDR3: CASGKGTGVRQETQYF. CDR3 DNA sequence: TGTGCCAGCGGGAAAGGAACGGGAGTCCGTCAAGAGACCCAGTACTTC.

This clonotype turned up a few times. The chain carries TRBV7-6 and TRBJ2-1, with TRBD2 matching over 11 bases. V was pared by 4 bases and J by 4 bases, with 3 bases of the junction left unmatched. Germline lookup yields CDR1 SGHVS and CDR2 FNYEAQ. The CDR3 loop spans 15 amino acids. The CDR3 nucleotides are TGTGCCAGCAGCTGGGGACTAGCGGAATACAATGAGCAGTTCTTC. Protein sequence: CASSWGLAEYNEQFF.

The chain is built from TRBV2 and TRBJ2-5; TRBD2 agrees at 11 bases. Trimming cost V 7 bases and J 5 bases; bases outside gene matches: 9. The CDR3 has 15 amino acids. Germline V lookup: CDR1 SNHLY, CDR2 FYNNEI. This chain's CDR3 is CASTKLAGVRETQYF. DNA for the CDR3: TGTGCCAGCACCAAACTAGCGGGAGTTCGGGAGACCCAGTACTTC.

The chain couples TRBV7-2 to TRBJ1-2, with 7 bases fitting TRBD1. V trimming: 5 bases; J trimming: 4 bases; junction bases outside the gene matches: 7. In germline, CDR1 is SGHTA, CDR2 FQGNSA. This CDR3 has 14 amino acids. CDR3 region: CASSAQGYSYGYTF. In nucleotides, the CDR3 is TGTGCCAGCAGCGCACAGGGGTATAGCTATGGCTACACCTTC.

The chain couples TRBV5-1 to TRBJ1-2; TRBD1 matches at 7 bases. J was trimmed by 7 bases and V by 4 bases; bases with no gene match: 10. The CDR3 has 14 amino acids. The germline V gene has CDR1 SGHRS and CDR2 YFSETQ. Written as DNA, the CDR3 is TGCGCCAGCAGCATTCTAACAGGGGATTTTGGCTACACCTTC. Translation: CASSILTGDFGYTF.